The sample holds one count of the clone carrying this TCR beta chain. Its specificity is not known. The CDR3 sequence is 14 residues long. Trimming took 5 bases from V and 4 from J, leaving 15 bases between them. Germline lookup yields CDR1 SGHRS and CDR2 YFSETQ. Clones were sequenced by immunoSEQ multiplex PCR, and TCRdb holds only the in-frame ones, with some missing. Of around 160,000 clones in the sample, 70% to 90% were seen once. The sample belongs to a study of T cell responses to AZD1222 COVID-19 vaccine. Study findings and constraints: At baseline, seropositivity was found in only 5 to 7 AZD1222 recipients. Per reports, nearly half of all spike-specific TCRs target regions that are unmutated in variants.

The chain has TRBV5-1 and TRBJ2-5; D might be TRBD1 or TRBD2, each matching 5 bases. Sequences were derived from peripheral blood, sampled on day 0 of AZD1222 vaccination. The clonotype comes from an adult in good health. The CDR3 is CASSRTVGGETQYF. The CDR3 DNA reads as TGCGCCAGCAGTCGGACGGTTGGGGGAGAGACCCAGTACTTC.